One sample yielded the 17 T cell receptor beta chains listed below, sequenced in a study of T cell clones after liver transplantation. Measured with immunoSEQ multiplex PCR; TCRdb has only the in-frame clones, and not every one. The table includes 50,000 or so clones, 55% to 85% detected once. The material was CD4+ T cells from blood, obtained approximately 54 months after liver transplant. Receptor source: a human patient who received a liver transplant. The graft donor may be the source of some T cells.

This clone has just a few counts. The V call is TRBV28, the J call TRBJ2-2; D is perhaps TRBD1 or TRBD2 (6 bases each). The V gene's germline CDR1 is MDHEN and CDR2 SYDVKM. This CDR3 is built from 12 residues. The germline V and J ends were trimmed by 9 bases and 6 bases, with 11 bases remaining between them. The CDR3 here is CASKEGAGELFF. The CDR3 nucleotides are TGTGCCAGTAAGGAGGGGGCCGGGGAGCTGTTTTTT.

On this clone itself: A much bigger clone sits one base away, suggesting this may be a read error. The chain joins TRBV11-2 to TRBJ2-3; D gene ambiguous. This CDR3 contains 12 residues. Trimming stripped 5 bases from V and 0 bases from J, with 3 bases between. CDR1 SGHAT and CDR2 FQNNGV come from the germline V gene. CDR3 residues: CASSLSTDTQYF. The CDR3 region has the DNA TGTGCCAGCAGCCTTAGCACAGATACGCAGTATTTT.

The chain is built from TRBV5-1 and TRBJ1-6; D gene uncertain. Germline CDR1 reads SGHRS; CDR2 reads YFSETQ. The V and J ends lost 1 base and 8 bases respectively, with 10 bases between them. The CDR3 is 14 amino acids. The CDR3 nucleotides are TGCGCCAGCAGCTTGTTATTGCAGGATTCACCCCTCCACTTT. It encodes CASSLLLQDSPLHF. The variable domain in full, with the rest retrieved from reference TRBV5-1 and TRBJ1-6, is KAGVTQTPRYLIKTRGQQVTLSCSPISGHRSVSWYQQTPGQGLQFLFEYFSETQRNKGNFPGRFSGRQFSNSRSEMNVSTLELGDSALYLCASSLLLQDSPLHFGNGTRLTVT.

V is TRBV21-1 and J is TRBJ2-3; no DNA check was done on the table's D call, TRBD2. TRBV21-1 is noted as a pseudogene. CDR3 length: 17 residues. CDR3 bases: TGTGCCAGCAGCAAAGGGACTAGCGGGGGGGTCACAGATACGCAGTATTTT. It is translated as CASSKGTSGGVTDTQYF.

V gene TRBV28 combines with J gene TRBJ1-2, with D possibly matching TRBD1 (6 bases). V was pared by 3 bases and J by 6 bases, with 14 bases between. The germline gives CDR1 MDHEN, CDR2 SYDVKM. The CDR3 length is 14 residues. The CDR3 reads CASSFQGLWNGYTF. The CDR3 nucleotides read TGTGCCAGCAGTTTTCAGGGGCTCTGGAATGGCTACACCTTC.

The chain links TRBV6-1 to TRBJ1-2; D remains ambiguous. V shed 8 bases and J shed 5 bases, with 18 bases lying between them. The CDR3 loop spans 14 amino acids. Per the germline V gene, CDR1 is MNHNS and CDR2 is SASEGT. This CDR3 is CASRSGEGWYGYTF. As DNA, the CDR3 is TGTGCCAGCCGGAGTGGTGAGGGATGGTATGGCTACACCTTC.

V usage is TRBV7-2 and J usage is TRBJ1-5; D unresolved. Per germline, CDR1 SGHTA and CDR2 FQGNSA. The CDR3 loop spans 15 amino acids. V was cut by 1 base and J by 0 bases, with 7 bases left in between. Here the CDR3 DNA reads TGTGCCAGCAGCTTAGTTACAGATAGCAATCAGCCCCAGCATTTT. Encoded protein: CASSLVTDSNQPQHF.

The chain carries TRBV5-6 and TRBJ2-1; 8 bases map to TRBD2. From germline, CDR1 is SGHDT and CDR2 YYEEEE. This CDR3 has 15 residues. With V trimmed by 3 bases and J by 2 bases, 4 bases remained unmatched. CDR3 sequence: CASSSGLAAYNEQFF. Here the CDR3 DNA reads TGTGCCAGCAGCTCCGGACTAGCCGCCTACAATGAGCAGTTCTTC.

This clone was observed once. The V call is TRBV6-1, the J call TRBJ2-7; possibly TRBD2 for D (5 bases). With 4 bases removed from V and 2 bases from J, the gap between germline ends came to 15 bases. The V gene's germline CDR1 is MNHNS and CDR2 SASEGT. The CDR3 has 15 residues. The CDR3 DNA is TGTGCCAGCAGTGCGGACTCTACAGCAGCCTACGAGCAGTACTTC. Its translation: CASSADSTAAYEQYF.

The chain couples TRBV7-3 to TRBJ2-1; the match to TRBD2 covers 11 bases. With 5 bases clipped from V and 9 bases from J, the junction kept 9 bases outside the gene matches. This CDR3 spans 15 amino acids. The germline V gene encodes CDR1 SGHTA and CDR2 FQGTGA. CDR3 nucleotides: TGTGCCAGCAGCCCTAGCGGGGGGCAGCAATCTGAGCAGTTCTTC. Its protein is CASSPSGGQQSEQFF.

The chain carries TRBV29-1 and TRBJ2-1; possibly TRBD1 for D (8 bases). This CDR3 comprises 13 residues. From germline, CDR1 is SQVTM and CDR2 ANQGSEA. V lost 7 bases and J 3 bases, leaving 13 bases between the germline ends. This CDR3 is CSGNRGGYNEQFF. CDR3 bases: TGCAGCGGTAACAGGGGGGGCTACAATGAGCAGTTCTTC.

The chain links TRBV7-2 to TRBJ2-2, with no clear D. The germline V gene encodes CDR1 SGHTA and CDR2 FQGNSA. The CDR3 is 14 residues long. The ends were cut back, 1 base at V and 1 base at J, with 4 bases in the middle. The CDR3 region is CASSLGENTGELFF. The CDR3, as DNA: TGTGCCAGCAGCTTAGGGGAGAACACCGGGGAGCTGTTTTTT.

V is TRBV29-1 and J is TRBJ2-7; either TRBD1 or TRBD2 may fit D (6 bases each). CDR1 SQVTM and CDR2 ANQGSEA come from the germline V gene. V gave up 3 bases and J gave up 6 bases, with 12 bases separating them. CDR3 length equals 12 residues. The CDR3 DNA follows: TGCAGCGTTGATAGTGGAGGGGGCGAGCAGTACTTC. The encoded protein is CSVDSGGGEQYF.

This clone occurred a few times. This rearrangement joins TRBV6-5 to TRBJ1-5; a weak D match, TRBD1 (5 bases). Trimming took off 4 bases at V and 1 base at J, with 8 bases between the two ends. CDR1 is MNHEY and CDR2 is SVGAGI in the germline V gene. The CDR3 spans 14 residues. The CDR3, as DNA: TGTGCCAGCAGTTCCCGACAGAGCAATCAGCCCCAGCATTTT. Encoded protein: CASSSRQSNQPQHF.

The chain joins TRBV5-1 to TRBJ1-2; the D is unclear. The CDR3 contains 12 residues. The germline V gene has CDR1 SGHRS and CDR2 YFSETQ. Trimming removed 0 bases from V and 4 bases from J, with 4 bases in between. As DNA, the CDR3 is TGCGCCAGCAGCTTGGGCAGCTATGGCTACACCTTC. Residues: CASSLGSYGYTF.

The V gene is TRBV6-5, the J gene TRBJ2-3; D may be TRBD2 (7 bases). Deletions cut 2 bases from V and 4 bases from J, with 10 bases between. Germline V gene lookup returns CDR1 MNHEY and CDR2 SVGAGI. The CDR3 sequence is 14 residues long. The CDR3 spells CASSYGGAADTQYF. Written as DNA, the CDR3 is TGTGCCAGCAGTTACGGGGGGGCTGCAGATACGCAGTATTTT.

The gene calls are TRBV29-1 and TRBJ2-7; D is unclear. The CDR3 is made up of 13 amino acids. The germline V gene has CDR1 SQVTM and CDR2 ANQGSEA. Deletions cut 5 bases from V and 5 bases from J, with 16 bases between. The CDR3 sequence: CSVSRLKGNEQYF. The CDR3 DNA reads TGCAGCGTTTCTCGCCTCAAGGGAAACGAGCAGTACTTC.